This T cell receptor beta chain was identified in a study of T cell responses to AZD1222 COVID-19 vaccine. Study results and caveats: Spike regions recognized by vaccine-associated CD4 TCRs spanned the protein, led by 160-218 and 743-854. Close to half of all spike-specific TCRs reportedly target regions of the variants that are unmutated.

Points on this clone: Its antigen remains unknown.

Pooled samples include second doses given at about 4 or 12 weeks. TCRdb's copy holds only in-frame clones and misses some; the assay was immunoSEQ multiplex PCR. In the table there are about 150,000 clones, more than 75% of which are singletons. The sequencing used peripheral blood, collected 28 days after the second AZD1222 dose. This TCR came from an adult who received the AZD1222 COVID-19 vaccine.

DNA of the CDR3: TGTGCCATCAGTGTGGGCCAGGGTTCCTACGAGCAGTACTTC. Protein sequence: CAISVGQGSYEQYF. V is TRBV10-3 and J is TRBJ2-7, with D possibly TRBD1 on 5 matching bases. Trimming stripped 4 bases from V and 1 base from J, with 11 bases between. Germline CDR1 ENHRY, CDR2 SYGVKD. The CDR3 contains 14 residues.